One T cell receptor beta chain is described in this entry. What it recognizes is unknown. These data come from a study of identical twins. Study outcomes and limitations: The authors drew conclusions from cross-sectional statistical analysis rather than following the same donors.

Only healthy Caucasians were enrolled as donors. Trimming pared 8 bases from V and 8 bases from J, leaving 13 bases between. The CDR3 loop spans 13 amino acids. Germline V gene lookup returns CDR1 WSHSY and CDR2 SAAADI. With template switching, a universal primer site was added, and the cDNA carried unique molecular identifiers. MiXCR, applied by TCRdb to the 5' RACE reads, yields one record per CDR3 protein. The data show around 1.7 million distinct CDR3 sequences, about 30% seen once. V is TRBV10-2 and J is TRBJ1-6; D remains unclear. This receptor was obtained from a newborn girl in good health. The specimen was cord blood. CDR3 sequence (DNA): TGCGCCAGCGAAAGGGATAGGGATTCACCCCTCCACTTT. It codes for CASERDRDSPLHF.